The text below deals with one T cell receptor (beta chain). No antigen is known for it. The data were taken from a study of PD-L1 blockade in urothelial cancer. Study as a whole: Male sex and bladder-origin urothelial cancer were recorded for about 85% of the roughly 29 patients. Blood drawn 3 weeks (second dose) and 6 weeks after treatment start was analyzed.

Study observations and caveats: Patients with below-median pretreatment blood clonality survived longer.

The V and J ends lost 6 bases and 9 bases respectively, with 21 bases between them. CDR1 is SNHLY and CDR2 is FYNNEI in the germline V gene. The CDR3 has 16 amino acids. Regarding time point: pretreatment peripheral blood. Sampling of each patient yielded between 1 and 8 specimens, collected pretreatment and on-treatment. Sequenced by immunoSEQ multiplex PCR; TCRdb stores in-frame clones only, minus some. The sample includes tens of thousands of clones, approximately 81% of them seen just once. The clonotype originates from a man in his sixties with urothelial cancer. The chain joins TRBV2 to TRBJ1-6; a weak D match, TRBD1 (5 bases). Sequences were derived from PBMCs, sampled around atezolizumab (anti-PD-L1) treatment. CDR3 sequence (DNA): TGTGCCAGCAGCCTCTTCCAGGCAGGGCCCGCTTCACCCCTCCACTTT. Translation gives CASSLFQAGPASPLHF.